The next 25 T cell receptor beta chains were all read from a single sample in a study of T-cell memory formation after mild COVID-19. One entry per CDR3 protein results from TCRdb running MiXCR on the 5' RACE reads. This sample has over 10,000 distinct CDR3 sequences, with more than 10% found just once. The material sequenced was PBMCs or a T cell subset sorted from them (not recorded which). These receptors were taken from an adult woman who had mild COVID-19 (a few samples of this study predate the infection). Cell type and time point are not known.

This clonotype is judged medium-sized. Here the CDR3 DNA reads TGTGCCAGCAGTTTGGGCGGCATTGAGCAGTTCTTC. Protein product: CASSLGGIEQFF. The chain carries TRBV27 and TRBJ2-1; D not resolved. Trimming removed 3 bases from V and 9 bases from J, with 9 bases in between. The length of the CDR3 is 12 residues. Germline V CDR1 and CDR2: MNHEY, SMNVEV (reference sequence).

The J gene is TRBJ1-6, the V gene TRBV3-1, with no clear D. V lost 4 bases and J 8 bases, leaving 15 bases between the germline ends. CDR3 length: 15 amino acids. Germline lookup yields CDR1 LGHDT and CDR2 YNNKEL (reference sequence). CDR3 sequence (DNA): TGTGCCAGCAGCCCTTACCTTGGAGGAGATTCACCCCTCCACTTT. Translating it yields CASSPYLGGDSPLHF.

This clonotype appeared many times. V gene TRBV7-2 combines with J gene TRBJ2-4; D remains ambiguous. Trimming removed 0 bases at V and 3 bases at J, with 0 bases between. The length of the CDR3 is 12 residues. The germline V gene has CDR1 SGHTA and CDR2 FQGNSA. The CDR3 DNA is TGTGCCAGCAGCTTAGCCAAAAACATTCAGTACTTC. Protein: CASSLAKNIQYF.

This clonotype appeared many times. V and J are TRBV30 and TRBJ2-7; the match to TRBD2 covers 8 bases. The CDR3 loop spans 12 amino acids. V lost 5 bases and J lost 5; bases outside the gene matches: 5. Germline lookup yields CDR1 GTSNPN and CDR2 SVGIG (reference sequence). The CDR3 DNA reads TGTGCCTGGTCCGGACTAGCAGACGAGCAGTACTTC. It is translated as CAWSGLADEQYF.

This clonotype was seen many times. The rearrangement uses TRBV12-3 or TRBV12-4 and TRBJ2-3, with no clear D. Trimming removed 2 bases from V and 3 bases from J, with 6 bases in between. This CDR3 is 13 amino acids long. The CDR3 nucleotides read TGTGCCAGCAGTTTACCAGAAACAGATACGCAGTATTTT. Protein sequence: CASSLPETDTQYF.

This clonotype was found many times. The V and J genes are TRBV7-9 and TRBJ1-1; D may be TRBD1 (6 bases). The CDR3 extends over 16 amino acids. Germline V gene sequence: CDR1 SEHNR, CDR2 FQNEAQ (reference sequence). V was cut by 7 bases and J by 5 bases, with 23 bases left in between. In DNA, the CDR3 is TGTGCCAGCAACCCGACCCGAGGGGGTGGTAAAACTGAAGCTTTCTTT. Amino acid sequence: CASNPTRGGGKTEAFF.

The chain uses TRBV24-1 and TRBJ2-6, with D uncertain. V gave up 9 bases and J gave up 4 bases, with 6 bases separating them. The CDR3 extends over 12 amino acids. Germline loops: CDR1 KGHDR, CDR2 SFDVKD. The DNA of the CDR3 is TGTGCCACCTCTCCGGGGGCCAACGTCCTGACTTTC. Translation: CATSPGANVLTF.

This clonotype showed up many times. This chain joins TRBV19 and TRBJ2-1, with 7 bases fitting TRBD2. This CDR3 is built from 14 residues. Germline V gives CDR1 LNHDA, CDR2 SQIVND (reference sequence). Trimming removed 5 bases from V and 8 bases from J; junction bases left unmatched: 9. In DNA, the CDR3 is TGTGCCAGTAGTGAAAGCGGGGCCCTGTATGAGCAGTTCTTC. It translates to CASSESGALYEQFF. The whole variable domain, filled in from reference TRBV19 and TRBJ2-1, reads DGGITQSPKYLFRKEGQNVTLSCEQNLNHDAMYWYRQDPGQGLRLIYYSQIVNDFQKGDIAEGYSVSREKKESFPLTVTSAQKNPTAFYLCASSESGALYEQFFGPGTRLTVL.

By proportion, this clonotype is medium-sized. CDR3: CASSPSSTSGSFYEQFF. In DNA form, the CDR3 reads TGTGCCAGCAGTCCCTCCTCGACTAGCGGGAGTTTCTATGAGCAGTTCTTC. V is TRBV6-6 and J is TRBJ2-1, with 12 bases identical to TRBD2. The CDR3 loop spans 17 amino acids. The V gene's germline CDR1 is MNHNY and CDR2 SVGAGI (reference sequence). Germline trimming cut 5 bases from V and 8 bases from J; bases unmatched to any gene: 13.

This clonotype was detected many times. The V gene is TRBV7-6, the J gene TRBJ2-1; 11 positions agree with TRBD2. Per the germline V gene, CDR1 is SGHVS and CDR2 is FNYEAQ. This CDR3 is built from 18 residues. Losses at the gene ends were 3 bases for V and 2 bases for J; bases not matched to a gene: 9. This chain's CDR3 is CASSFMSSGGFTYNEQFF. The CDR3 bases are TGTGCCAGCAGCTTTATGTCTAGCGGGGGGTTCACCTACAATGAGCAGTTCTTC.

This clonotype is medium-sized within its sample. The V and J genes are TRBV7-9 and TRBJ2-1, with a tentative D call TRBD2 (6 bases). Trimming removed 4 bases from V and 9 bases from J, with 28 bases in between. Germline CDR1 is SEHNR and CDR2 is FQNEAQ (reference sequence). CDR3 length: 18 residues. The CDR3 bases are TGTGCCAGCAGCTACCTAACTTCTGCCCGGGACTCCCCTACTGAGCAGTTCTTC. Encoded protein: CASSYLTSARDSPTEQFF.

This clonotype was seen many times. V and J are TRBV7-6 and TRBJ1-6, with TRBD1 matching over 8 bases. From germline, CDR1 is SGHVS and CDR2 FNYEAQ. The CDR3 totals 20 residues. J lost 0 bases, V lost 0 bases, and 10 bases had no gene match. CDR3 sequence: CASSLAGQGLGSSYNSPLHF. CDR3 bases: TGTGCCAGCAGCTTAGCAGGACAGGGATTAGGGAGCTCCTATAATTCACCCCTCCACTTT.

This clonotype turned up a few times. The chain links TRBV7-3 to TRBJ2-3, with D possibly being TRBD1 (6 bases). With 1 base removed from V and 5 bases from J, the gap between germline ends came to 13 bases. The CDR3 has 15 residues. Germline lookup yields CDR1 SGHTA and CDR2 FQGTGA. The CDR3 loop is CASSLRDKILDTQYF. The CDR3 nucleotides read TGTGCCAGCAGCTTAAGGGACAAGATCTTAGATACGCAGTATTTT.

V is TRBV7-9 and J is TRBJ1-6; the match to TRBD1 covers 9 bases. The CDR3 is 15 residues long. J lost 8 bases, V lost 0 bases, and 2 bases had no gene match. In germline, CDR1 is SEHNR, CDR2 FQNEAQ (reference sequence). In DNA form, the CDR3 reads TGTGCCAGCAGCTTAGCGACAGGGGGGTATTCACCCCTCCACTTT. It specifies CASSLATGGYSPLHF.

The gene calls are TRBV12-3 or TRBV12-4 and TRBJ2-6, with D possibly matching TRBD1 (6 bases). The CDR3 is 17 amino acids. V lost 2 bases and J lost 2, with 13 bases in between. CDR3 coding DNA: TGTGCCAGCAGTTTACCAGGGGCCCTGCCTGGGGCCAACGTCCTGACTTTC. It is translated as CASSLPGALPGANVLTF.

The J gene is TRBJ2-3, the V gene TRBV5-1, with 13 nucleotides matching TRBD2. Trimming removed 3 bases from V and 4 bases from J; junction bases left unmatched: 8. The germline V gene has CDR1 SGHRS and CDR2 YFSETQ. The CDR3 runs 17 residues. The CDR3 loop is CASSSAGTSGTADTQYF. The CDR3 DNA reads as TGCGCCAGCAGCTCCGCCGGGACTAGCGGGACGGCAGATACGCAGTATTTT.

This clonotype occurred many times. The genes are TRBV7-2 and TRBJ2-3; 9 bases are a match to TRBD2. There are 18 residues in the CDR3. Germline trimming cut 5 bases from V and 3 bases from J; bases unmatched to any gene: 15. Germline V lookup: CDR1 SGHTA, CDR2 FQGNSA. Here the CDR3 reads CASSPGPLLAGRTDTQYF. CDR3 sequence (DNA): TGTGCCAGCAGCCCCGGGCCTCTTCTAGCGGGGAGAACAGATACGCAGTATTTT.

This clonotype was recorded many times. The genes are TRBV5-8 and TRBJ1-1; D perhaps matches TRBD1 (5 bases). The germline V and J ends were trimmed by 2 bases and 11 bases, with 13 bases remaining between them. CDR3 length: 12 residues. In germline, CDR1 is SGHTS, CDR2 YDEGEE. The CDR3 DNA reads TGTGCCAGCAGCTTAGGACACCCGAAGGCTTTCTTT. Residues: CASSLGHPKAFF.

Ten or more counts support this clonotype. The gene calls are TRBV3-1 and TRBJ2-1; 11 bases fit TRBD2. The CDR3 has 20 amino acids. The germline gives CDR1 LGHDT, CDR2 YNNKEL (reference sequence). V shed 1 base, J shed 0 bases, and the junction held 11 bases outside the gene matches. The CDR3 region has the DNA TGTGCCAGCAGCCAAGCCACCGGGACTAGCGGCTTCCGCTCCTACAATGAGCAGTTCTTC. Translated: CASSQATGTSGFRSYNEQFF.

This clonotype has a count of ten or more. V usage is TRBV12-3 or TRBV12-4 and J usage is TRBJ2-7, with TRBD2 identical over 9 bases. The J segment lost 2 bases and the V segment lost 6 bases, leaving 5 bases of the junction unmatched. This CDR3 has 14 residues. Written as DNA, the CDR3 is TGTGCCAGCAGCCCTATAGCGGGAGCCTACGAGCAGTACTTC. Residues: CASSPIAGAYEQYF.

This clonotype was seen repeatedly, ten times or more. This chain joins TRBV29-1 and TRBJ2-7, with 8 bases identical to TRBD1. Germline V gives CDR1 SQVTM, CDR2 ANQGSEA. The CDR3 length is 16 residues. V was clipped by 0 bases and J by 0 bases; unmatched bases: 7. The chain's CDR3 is CSVEDQGTGGSYEQYF. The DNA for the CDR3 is TGCAGCGTTGAAGATCAGGGGACAGGAGGCTCCTACGAGCAGTACTTC.

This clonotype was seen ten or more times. The CDR3 nucleotides read TGTGCCAGCAGCTTACTAGCGAACCCCCCCACCGGGGAGCTGTTTTTT. The encoded protein is CASSLLANPPTGELFF. The V gene is TRBV7-2, the J gene TRBJ2-2; perhaps TRBD2 as D (6 bases). Germline-derived CDR1 and CDR2 are SGHTA and FQGNSA. Trimming left V 2 bases short and J 4 bases short, with 14 bases between. There are 16 residues in the CDR3.

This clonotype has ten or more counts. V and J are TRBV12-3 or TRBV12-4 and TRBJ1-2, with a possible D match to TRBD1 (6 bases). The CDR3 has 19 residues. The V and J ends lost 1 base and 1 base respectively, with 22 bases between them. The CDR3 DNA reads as TGTGCCAGCAGTTTAGGGGTACTGGGGGGCTGGGGACTTAACTATGGCTACACCTTC. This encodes CASSLGVLGGWGLNYGYTF.

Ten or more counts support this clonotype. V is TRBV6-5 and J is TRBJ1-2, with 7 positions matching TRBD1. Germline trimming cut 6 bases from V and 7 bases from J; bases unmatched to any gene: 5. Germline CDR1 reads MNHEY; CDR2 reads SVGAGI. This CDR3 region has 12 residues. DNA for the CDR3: TGTGCCAGCAGAGAGGGGGCGGGTGGCTACACCTTC. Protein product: CASREGAGGYTF.

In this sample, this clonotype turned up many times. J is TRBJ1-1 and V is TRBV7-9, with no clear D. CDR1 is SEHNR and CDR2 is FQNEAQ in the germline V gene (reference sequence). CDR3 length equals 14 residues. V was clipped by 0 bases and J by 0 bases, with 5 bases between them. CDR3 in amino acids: CASSLAVMNTEAFF. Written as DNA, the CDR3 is TGTGCCAGCAGCTTAGCAGTCATGAACACTGAAGCTTTCTTT.